This T cell receptor (beta chain) emerged from a study of beta chain features in type 1 diabetes. Study background: Age, gender and cell yields were similar between patients and healthy donors.

Germline V gene sequence: CDR1 LNHDA, CDR2 SQIVND (reference sequence). Trimming left V 7 bases short and J 3 bases short, with 3 bases between. CDR3 size: 10 residues. One heparinised blood draw averaging about 110 mL was given by each donor. The whole isolated RNA underwent reverse transcription, so sequencing captured expressed TCRB transcripts. Method: immunoSEQ multiplex PCR; TCRdb's copy keeps in-frame clones and lacks some. The data hold about 150,000 clones, with 6.5% to 8.5% observed a single time. Points from the study as a whole: All four CD4+ subsets of Type 1 diabetes patients contained TCRB CDR3s that were moderately but significantly shorter. Patients with type 1 diabetes showed fewer VDJ junction insertions and more deletions.

With regard to this clone: No antigen is known for it.

This TCR was recovered from a man aged 18 to 29 with type 1 diabetes. The rearrangement joins TRBV19 to TRBJ1-1, with no clear D. Sequenced sample: central memory CD4+ T cells from blood. CDR3 sequence: CASTDTEAFF. CDR3 DNA sequence: TGTGCCAGTACCGACACTGAAGCTTTCTTT. Full variable domain (rest looked up from reference TRBV19 and TRBJ1-1): DGGITQSPKYLFRKEGQNVTLSCEQNLNHDAMYWYRQDPGQGLRLIYYSQIVNDFQKGDIAEGYSVSREKKESFPLTVTSAQKNPTAFYLCASTDTEAFFGQGTRLTVV.